Listed below are T cell receptor beta chains from one sample, sequenced in a study of T cells in Graves' hyperthyroidism and ophthalmopathy. From the multiplex PCR reads, TCRdb called clonotypes with MiXCR, one entry per CDR3 protein. The sample carries more than 600,000 distinct CDR3 sequences, approximately 16% recorded once. Sequences were obtained from blood. The receptors shown here come from a man aged 18 to 35 with Graves' hyperthyroidism. CDR3s include the opening cysteine and the closing phenylalanine or tryptophan. The D gene is left open where the match is weak. The size of a clone is reported for some rows only, either as once, few or many, or as a class for expanded clones.

J gene	V gene	D gene	clone size	CDR3 protein	CDR3 DNA
TRBJ1-2	TRBV2	-	few	CASRGESFYGYTF	TGTGCCAGCAGGGGCGAAAGTTTCTATGGCTACACCTTC
TRBJ2-7	TRBV28	-	many	CASSLSGEQYF	TGTGCCAGCAGCTTAAGTGGCGAGCAGTACTTC
TRBJ2-2	TRBV28	-	few	CASRRPGTGGELFF	TGTGCCAGCCGTCGGCCGGGAACTGGCGGGGAGCTGTTTTTT
TRBJ2-7	TRBV2	TRBD2	many	CASSEGLAGVYEQYF	TGTGCCAGCAGTGAAGGGTTAGCGGGAGTATACGAGCAGTACTTC
TRBJ2-5	TRBV24-1	-	-	CATSSTGQETQYF	TGTGCCACCAGTTCGACAGGCCAAGAGACCCAGTACTTC
TRBJ2-5	TRBV20-1	TRBD2	many	CSARSPGLEETQYF	TGCAGTGCTAGGTCCCCGGGACTAGAAGAGACCCAGTACTTC
TRBJ2-3	TRBV20-1	-	many	CSARDGSIGRDTQYF	TGCAGTGCTAGAGATGGGTCCATTGGTCGTGATACGCAGTATTTT
TRBJ2-3	TRBV7-2	-	few	CASSLVLGDTQYF	TGTGCCAGCAGCTTAGTTCTAGGAGATACGCAGTATTTT
TRBJ2-1	TRBV12-3/TRBV12-4	TRBD1	many	CASRTGTGTINEQFF	TGTGCCAGCAGGACCGGGACAGGGACGATCAATGAGCAGTTCTTC
TRBJ2-3	TRBV7-2	TRBD2	many	CASSSTRLAGGPRDTQYF	TGTGCCAGCAGCTCAACGAGACTAGCGGGAGGGCCGCGAGATACGCAGTATTTT
TRBJ1-1	TRBV18	-	-	CASSGSREGTEAFF	TGTGCCAGCTCGGGATCCAGGGAGGGCACTGAAGCTTTCTTT
TRBJ2-3	TRBV7-2	TRBD2	many	CASSSGLAGAGTQYF	TGTGCCAGCAGCTCGGGACTAGCGGGAGCAGGAACGCAGTATTTT
TRBJ2-7	TRBV3-1	-	many	CASSLGHFPYEQYF	TGTGCCAGCAGCCTCGGACACTTCCCCTACGAGCAGTACTTC
TRBJ2-6	TRBV2	-	few	CASSSSQVSGANVLTF	TGTGCCAGCAGTTCGTCCCAGGTCTCTGGGGCCAACGTCCTGACTTTC
TRBJ2-7	TRBV2	TRBD1	many	CASSEQGVDEQYF	TGTGCCAGCAGTGAACAGGGGGTCGACGAGCAGTACTTC
TRBJ2-7	TRBV12-3/TRBV12-4	TRBD1	many	CASSMTGVHEQYF	TGTGCCAGCAGTATGACAGGGGTTCACGAGCAGTACTTC
TRBJ2-1	TRBV7-8	-	-	CASSPARVSSYNEQFF	TGTGCCAGCAGCCCCGCAAGGGTGAGCTCCTACAATGAGCAGTTCTTC
TRBJ2-1	TRBV9	TRBD1	-	CATSSVLRTGNNEQFF	TGTGCCACCAGCAGCGTCTTAAGGACAGGAAACAATGAGCAGTTCTTC
TRBJ1-1	TRBV28	-	many	CASSSGVRTEAFF	TGTGCCAGCAGTTCGGGAGTGCGCACTGAAGCTTTCTTT
TRBJ2-5	TRBV3-1	-	many	CASSVGRTETQYF	TGTGCCAGCAGCGTCGGGAGAACGGAGACCCAGTACTTC
TRBJ1-4	TRBV29-1	-	-	CSVVRGTNEKLFF	TGCAGCGTTGTTAGGGGGACTAATGAAAAACTGTTTTTT
TRBJ1-5	TRBV19	-	-	CASIESGTGYQPQHF	TGTGCCAGTATAGAATCGGGGACCGGTTATCAGCCCCAGCATTTT
TRBJ1-1	TRBV24-1	-	-	CATSATGRGTEAFF	TGTGCCACCAGTGCCACTGGCAGGGGAACTGAAGCTTTCTTT
TRBJ2-7	TRBV18	-	many	CASSPHPGTTYEQYF	TGTGCCAGCTCACCGCATCCCGGGACGACCTACGAGCAGTACTTC
TRBJ2-7	TRBV27	-	-	CASSPIDNTYEQYF	TGTGCCAGCAGCCCCATCGACAATACCTACGAGCAGTACTTC
TRBJ2-5	TRBV5-1	TRBD1	few	CASSSQGGPQETQYF	TGCGCCAGCAGCTCCCAAGGGGGCCCCCAAGAGACCCAGTACTTC
TRBJ2-1	TRBV28	TRBD2	many	CASLPLSGMYNEQFF	TGTGCCAGCCTTCCTCTTAGCGGGATGTACAATGAGCAGTTCTTC
TRBJ1-1	TRBV30	-	few	CACSGTEAFF	TGTGCCTGTTCGGGCACTGAAGCTTTCTTT
TRBJ2-6	TRBV2	TRBD2	few	CASSEKGSGRAGANVLTF	TGTGCCAGCAGTGAAAAGGGTAGCGGGAGAGCTGGGGCCAACGTCCTGACTTTC
TRBJ1-6	TRBV28	-	few	CASIVGNSYNSPLHF	TGTGCCAGCATTGTTGGAAACTCCTATAATTCACCCCTCCACTTT
TRBJ2-3	TRBV5-1	TRBD2	few	CASSPQSGSVGTQYF	TGCGCCAGCAGCCCCCAAAGCGGGAGTGTTGGTACGCAGTATTTT
TRBJ1-5	TRBV9	-	-	CASSADPYNQPQHF	TGTGCCAGCAGCGCAGACCCGTACAATCAGCCCCAGCATTTT
TRBJ2-5	TRBV19	TRBD2	-	CASSTPSGQETQYF	TGTGCCAGTAGTACCCCTAGCGGACAAGAGACCCAGTACTTC
TRBJ1-1	TRBV5-5	-	-	CASSLVPEMNTEAFF	TGTGCCAGCAGCTTGGTCCCGGAGATGAACACTGAAGCTTTCTTT
TRBJ2-7	TRBV7-9	TRBD1	many	CASSFNLQGADEQYF	TGTGCCAGCAGCTTTAATCTTCAGGGGGCTGACGAGCAGTACTTC
TRBJ1-5	TRBV7-2	TRBD1	few	CASSRTGEPQHF	TGTGCCAGCAGTCGGACAGGGGAGCCCCAGCATTTT
TRBJ2-3	TRBV30	TRBD2	many	CARSGGTDTQYF	TGTGCCCGGAGCGGGGGCACAGATACGCAGTATTTT
TRBJ1-4	TRBV10-3	-	few	CAISESIGSTNEKLFF	TGTGCCATCAGTGAGTCGATCGGGTCAACTAATGAAAAACTGTTTTTT
TRBJ2-1	TRBV20-1	TRBD2	few	CSAEGISGSYNEQFF	TGCAGTGCTGAAGGTATCAGCGGGAGCTACAATGAGCAGTTCTTC
TRBJ2-7	TRBV4-1	TRBD1	-	CASSPHRDRDPYEQYF	TGCGCCAGCAGCCCGCACCGGGACAGGGACCCCTACGAGCAGTACTTC
TRBJ2-3	TRBV28	-	many	CASSLTTLPSTDTQYF	TGTGCCAGCAGTTTAACGACACTACCTAGCACAGATACGCAGTATTTT
TRBJ2-7	TRBV6-1	-	few	CASSAAEGLRYEQYF	TGTGCCAGCAGCGCAGCAGAGGGCTTACGCTACGAGCAGTACTTC
TRBJ2-2	TRBV11-1	-	-	CASSYSFRVPGELFF	TGTGCCAGCAGCTATTCATTCAGGGTGCCCGGGGAGCTGTTTTTT
TRBJ1-2	TRBV4-3	-	many	CASSQESGVPPYGYTF	TGCGCCAGCAGCCAAGAGTCGGGAGTTCCACCTTATGGCTACACCTTC
TRBJ2-7	TRBV28	TRBD2	many	CASSLASSGFYEQYF	TGTGCCAGCAGTTTAGCTTCTAGCGGATTCTACGAGCAGTACTTC
TRBJ2-1	TRBV5-6	TRBD1	-	CASSLRQGWRVYNEQFF	TGTGCCAGCAGCCTTCGACAGGGTTGGAGAGTTTACAATGAGCAGTTCTTC
TRBJ2-7	TRBV6-1	-	many	CASGSTYEQYF	TGTGCCAGCGGCTCAACCTACGAGCAGTACTTC
TRBJ2-7	TRBV12-3/TRBV12-4	TRBD1	few	CASSLTRGSYEQHF	TGTGCCAGCAGTTTAACCAGGGGGTCCTACGAGCAGCACTTC
TRBJ2-7	TRBV14	-	-	CASSQGQGYERYF	TGTGCCAGCAGCCAAGGTCAGGGGTACGAGCGGTACTTC
TRBJ1-2	TRBV29-1	TRBD1	few	CSATLDRGRGYTF	TGCAGCGCAACACTCGACAGGGGGCGAGGCTACACCTTC
TRBJ2-3	TRBV15	-	many	CATSSGWGGSTDTQYF	TGTGCCACCAGCTCTGGCTGGGGTGGGAGCACAGATACGCAGTATTTT
TRBJ2-3	TRBV9	-	once	CASSVVGGWSDTQYF	TGTGCCAGCAGCGTAGTCGGGGGCTGGTCAGATACGCAGTATTTT
TRBJ2-7	TRBV20-1	TRBD2	few	CSASPSGGSYEQYF	TGCAGTGCTAGTCCTAGCGGGGGTTCCTACGAGCAGTACTTC
TRBJ1-2	TRBV2	-	-	CASSELDYGYTF	TGTGCCAGCAGTGAATTGGACTATGGCTACACCTTC
TRBJ2-1	TRBV20-1	TRBD2	-	CSARDERGRGSYNEQFF	TGCAGTGCTAGGGACGAGCGGGGTAGAGGGTCCTACAATGAGCAGTTCTTC